Listed below are T cell receptor beta chains from one sample, sequenced in a study of Graves' ophthalmopathy and Graves' hyperthyroidism. TCRdb used MiXCR to reprocess the multiplex PCR reads, holding one entry per CDR3 protein. The data show around 1,200,000 distinct CDR3 sequences, about 38% seen once. Sequenced sample: peripheral blood or thyroid tissue (not recorded which). The origin of the receptors is an adult man with Graves' hyperthyroidism. The CDR3 runs from the conserved cysteine through the conserved F or W. The D gene is left open where the match is weak. The size of a clone is reported for some rows only, either as once, few or many, or as a class for expanded clones.

V: TRBV11-2; D: NA; size: many; J: TRBJ1-5; CDR3: CASSPDSAYQPQHF; DNA: TGTGCCAGCAGCCCGGACAGCGCTTATCAGCCCCAGCATTTT
V: TRBV9; D: TRBD2; size: NA; J: TRBJ2-2; CDR3: CASSGAGGGTGELFF; DNA: TGTGCCAGCAGCGGAGCGGGAGGGGGCACCGGGGAGCTGTTTTTT
V: TRBV12-3/TRBV12-4; D: NA; size: NA; J: TRBJ1-2; CDR3: CASSPLADNYGYTF; DNA: TGTGCCAGCAGTCCCCTAGCAGATAACTATGGCTACACCTTC
V: TRBV2; D: TRBD1; size: NA; J: TRBJ2-5; CDR3: CASSYGTGGNQPQYF; DNA: TGTGCCAGCAGTTACGGGACAGGCGGTAATCAGCCCCAGTACTTC
V: TRBV7-2; D: TRBD1; size: NA; J: TRBJ1-2; CDR3: CASSLMGRGLWGYTF; DNA: TGTGCCAGCAGCTTAATGGGCAGGGGGCTGTGGGGCTACACCTTC
V: TRBV7-2; D: NA; size: many; J: TRBJ1-3; CDR3: CASSLGGHNSGNTIYF; DNA: TGTGCCAGCAGCTTAGGAGGACATAACTCTGGAAACACCATATATTTT
V: TRBV20-1; D: NA; size: many; J: TRBJ1-1; CDR3: CSASGGFGTEAFF; DNA: TGCAGTGCTAGCGGGGGATTCGGAACTGAAGCTTTCTTT
V: TRBV20-1; D: NA; size: few; J: TRBJ1-2; CDR3: CSARDRGVAYGYTF; DNA: TGCAGTGCTAGAGATCGCGGGGTGGCCTATGGCTACACCTTC
V: TRBV24-1; D: NA; size: many; J: TRBJ2-5; CDR3: CATSDTRQGRRKETQYF; DNA: TGTGCCACCAGTGATACTCGACAAGGCCGGAGGAAAGAGACCCAGTACTTC
V: TRBV20-1; D: TRBD1; size: NA; J: TRBJ2-7; CDR3: CSAREPGQVFDEQYF; DNA: TGCAGTGCTAGAGAGCCGGGACAGGTGTTTGATGAGCAGTACTTC
V: TRBV10-3; D: NA; size: NA; J: TRBJ1-1; CDR3: CASSLSGRPGAFF; DNA: TGTGCCAGCAGTTTATCTGGACGGCCTGGGGCTTTCTTT
V: TRBV6-1; D: NA; size: NA; J: TRBJ2-7; CDR3: CASSERVSSYEQYF; DNA: TGTGCCAGCAGTGAAAGGGTCAGCTCCTACGAGCAGTACTTC
V: TRBV5-1; D: NA; size: many; J: TRBJ2-2; CDR3: CASRREGSGELFF; DNA: TGCGCCAGCAGACGAGAGGGGTCCGGGGAGCTGTTTTTT
V: TRBV7-6; D: TRBD1; size: NA; J: TRBJ2-1; CDR3: CASSSTPGQGSYNEQFF; DNA: TGTGCCAGCAGCTCTACCCCGGGACAGGGCTCCTACAATGAGCAGTTCTTC
V: TRBV19; D: NA; size: NA; J: TRBJ2-2; CDR3: CSSKPIGSNTGELFF; DNA: TGTTCCAGTAAACCTATTGGATCGAACACCGGGGAGCTGTTTTTT
V: TRBV9; D: NA; size: many; J: TRBJ2-7; CDR3: CASSVGQLTYEQYF; DNA: TGTGCCAGCAGCGTAGGGCAGTTGACCTACGAGCAGTACTTC
V: TRBV29-1; D: NA; size: medium-sized; J: TRBJ1-1; CDR3: CSVDPGRVEAFF; DNA: TGCAGCGTCGATCCGGGACGGGTTGAAGCTTTCTTT
V: TRBV25-1; D: NA; size: NA; J: TRBJ2-5; CDR3: CASSQEGGLETQYF; DNA: TGTGCCAGCAGCCAAGAAGGGGGACTGGAGACCCAGTACTTC
V: TRBV29-1; D: TRBD1; size: many; J: TRBJ1-2; CDR3: CSVDQDRVGYTF; DNA: TGCAGCGTTGATCAGGACAGGGTTGGCTACACCTTC
V: TRBV19; D: NA; size: few; J: TRBJ2-2; CDR3: CASSDIIGELFF; DNA: TGTGCCAGTTCTGACATCATCGGGGAGCTGTTTTTT
V: TRBV20-1; D: TRBD1; size: NA; J: TRBJ1-1; CDR3: CSAASNPGQAFPEAFF; DNA: TGCAGTGCAGCCTCGAACCCCGGACAGGCCTTTCCTGAAGCTTTCTTT
V: TRBV19; D: NA; size: few; J: TRBJ1-1; CDR3: CASSMGPSTEYMNTEAFF; DNA: TGTGCCAGTAGTATGGGCCCATCCACCGAGTATATGAACACTGAAGCTTTCTTT
V: TRBV27; D: NA; size: NA; J: TRBJ2-2; CDR3: CASTQSGELFF; DNA: TGTGCCAGCACCCAGTCCGGGGAGCTGTTTTTT
V: TRBV29-1; D: NA; size: many; J: TRBJ2-7; CDR3: CSVGGQIYEQYF; DNA: TGCAGCGTGGGGGGACAGATCTACGAGCAGTACTTC
V: TRBV6-5; D: NA; size: few; J: TRBJ2-7; CDR3: CASSPLAAGWREQYF; DNA: TGTGCCAGCAGCCCGTTGGCAGCAGGATGGCGCGAGCAGTACTTC
V: TRBV5-4; D: NA; size: few; J: TRBJ2-2; CDR3: CASSRDLGGELFF; DNA: TGTGCCAGCAGCCGGGACCTTGGGGGGGAGCTGTTTTTT
V: TRBV7-2; D: TRBD1; size: once; J: TRBJ1-2; CDR3: CASSQGQGYTF; DNA: TGTGCCAGCAGCCAGGGACAGGGCTACACCTTC
V: TRBV7-9; D: NA; size: NA; J: TRBJ1-5; CDR3: CASSTQTPDQPQHF; DNA: TGTGCCAGCAGCACACAGACTCCCGATCAGCCCCAGCATTTT
V: TRBV15; D: NA; size: NA; J: TRBJ2-5; CDR3: CATSSTPGLSETQYF; DNA: TGTGCCACCAGCTCCACCCCGGGACTTTCAGAGACCCAGTACTTC
V: TRBV5-4; D: TRBD1; size: few; J: TRBJ1-1; CDR3: CASSSEQGRATEAFF; DNA: TGTGCCAGCAGCTCAGAACAGGGGAGGGCCACTGAAGCTTTCTTT
V: TRBV15; D: NA; size: once; J: TRBJ2-3; CDR3: CATSREEDSDTQYF; DNA: TGTGCCACCAGCAGAGAGGAGGATTCAGATACGCAGTATTTT
V: TRBV14; D: NA; size: many; J: TRBJ2-7; CDR3: CASSQEGNYEQYF; DNA: TGTGCCAGCAGCCAAGAGGGGAACTACGAGCAGTACTTC
V: TRBV5-1; D: NA; size: NA; J: TRBJ2-5; CDR3: CASSTTVTAVETQYF; DNA: TGCGCCAGCAGCACAACTGTTACAGCGGTTGAGACCCAGTACTTC
V: TRBV6-5; D: TRBD1; size: few; J: TRBJ2-2; CDR3: CASSEVLGQGGNTGELFF; DNA: TGTGCCAGCAGTGAAGTACTTGGACAGGGAGGCAACACCGGGGAGCTGTTTTTT
V: TRBV5-1; D: NA; size: few; J: TRBJ2-7; CDR3: CASSLGLDYSYEQYF; DNA: TGCGCCAGCAGCTTGGGTCTAGACTACTCCTACGAGCAGTACTTC
V: TRBV10-2; D: NA; size: few; J: TRBJ1-5; CDR3: CASSESMSLPQHF; DNA: TGCGCCAGCAGTGAGTCGATGAGTCTGCCCCAGCATTTT
V: TRBV6-6; D: NA; size: many; J: TRBJ1-4; CDR3: CASRATEKLFF; DNA: TGTGCCAGCAGGGCGACTGAAAAACTGTTTTTT
V: TRBV19; D: TRBD1; size: few; J: TRBJ2-7; CDR3: CASSIRSTGYSRKYEQYF; DNA: TGTGCCAGTAGTATCCGGTCGACAGGGTACTCCCGAAAATACGAGCAGTACTTC
V: TRBV30; D: NA; size: NA; J: TRBJ1-1; CDR3: CAWGGQPNTEAFF; DNA: TGTGCCTGGGGGGGGCAGCCCAACACTGAAGCTTTCTTT
V: TRBV7-8; D: TRBD2; size: many; J: TRBJ2-5; CDR3: CASSQLAGGQETQYF; DNA: TGTGCCAGCAGTCAACTAGCGGGAGGCCAAGAGACCCAGTACTTC
V: TRBV20-1; D: NA; size: NA; J: TRBJ1-6; CDR3: CSARANTGTDNSPLHF; DNA: TGCAGTGCTAGAGCGAACACAGGGACTGATAATTCACCCCTCCACTTT
V: TRBV9; D: NA; size: few; J: TRBJ2-7; CDR3: CASSQGPAAGQYF; DNA: TGTGCCAGCAGCCAAGGCCCGGCGGCAGGGCAGTACTTC
V: TRBV10-3; D: NA; size: few; J: TRBJ2-3; CDR3: CAVRRGTDTQYF; DNA: TGTGCCGTCAGGCGGGGCACAGATACGCAGTATTTT
V: TRBV20-1; D: TRBD1; size: NA; J: TRBJ2-2; CDR3: CSANRDRKRIGELFF; DNA: TGCAGTGCTAACCGGGACAGAAAAAGAATAGGGGAGCTGTTTTTT
V: TRBV9; D: NA; size: few; J: TRBJ2-5; CDR3: CASSDGVPYRETQYF; DNA: TGTGCCAGCAGCGATGGAGTTCCTTACAGAGAGACCCAGTACTTC
V: TRBV2; D: NA; size: many; J: TRBJ1-5; CDR3: CASSEQGQPQHF; DNA: TGTGCCAGCAGTGAGCAGGGTCAGCCCCAGCATTTT
V: TRBV2; D: NA; size: many; J: TRBJ2-2; CDR3: CASRLRGYPTRELFF; DNA: TGTGCCAGCAGGCTACGCGGATACCCCACCCGGGAGCTGTTTTTT